This is a list of T cell receptor beta chains from one sample in a study of blood T cells in healthy people across ages. MiXCR, applied by TCRdb to the 5' RACE reads, yields one record per CDR3 protein. This table has under 2 million distinct CDR3 sequences, roughly 32% appearing once. Source material: blood. The receptors were gathered from a woman in her 30s in good health. Both conserved end residues are part of each CDR3. A D gene is named only where the DNA matches it firmly. Only some rows state a clone size, as once, few, many or a class for expanded clones.

>TRBJ2-1|few|TRBV5-1|TRBD2
TGCGCCAGCAGCTTGGCTGGGACTAGCGGACTATACAATGAGCAGTTCTTC
CASSLAGTSGLYNEQFF
>TRBJ2-3|NA|TRBV20-1|NA
TGCAGTGCTAGAAATAATGGAGATACGCAGTATTTT
CSARNNGDTQYF
>TRBJ2-2|once|TRBV28|NA
TGTGCCAGCAGTTTGGGGGGACTCGAGGGACCGGCGAACACCGGGGAGCTGTTTTTT
CASSLGGLEGPANTGELFF
>TRBJ1-1|NA|TRBV5-1|NA
TGCGCCAGCAGCTTGGGGGCAGATAGAGCTTTCTTT
CASSLGADRAFF
>TRBJ2-1|NA|TRBV7-3|TRBD2
TGTGCCTGCAGCCTCCTAGCGGGAATCTACAATGAGCAGTTCTTC
CACSLLAGIYNEQFF
>TRBJ2-6|few|TRBV9|TRBD1
TGTGCCAGCAGCTGGGGACAGGTCGTCTCTGGGGCCAACGTCCTGACTTTC
CASSWGQVVSGANVLTF
>TRBJ1-5|many|TRBV20-1|NA
TGCAGTGCTATCCCGACAGGAGGCAATCAGCCCCAGCATTTT
CSAIPTGGNQPQHF
>TRBJ1-1|NA|TRBV20-1|TRBD1
TGCAGTGCCGTAGAAGACAGGGCGAACACTGAAGCTTTCTTT
CSAVEDRANTEAFF
>TRBJ2-3|few|TRBV14|NA
TGTGCCAGCAGGAGCAGGGTCGACCTCACAGATACGCAGTATTTT
CASRSRVDLTDTQYF
>TRBJ2-7|NA|TRBV9|NA
TGTGCCAGCAGCGCTAAGACAATTGGGGGGGAGCAGTACTTC
CASSAKTIGGEQYF
>TRBJ2-5|few|TRBV5-1|NA
TGCGCCAGCAGTCAAGCGGGTCCCATTGAAGCGACCCAGTACTTC
CASSQAGPIEATQYF
>TRBJ2-3|once|TRBV4-1|TRBD2
TGCGCCAGCAGCGATAGCGGGGGGCCGACCTCAGATACGCAGTATTTT
CASSDSGGPTSDTQYF
>TRBJ1-1|few|TRBV10-3|NA
TGTGCCATCAGTGGTGTGACTGAAGCTTTCTTT
CAISGVTEAFF
>TRBJ2-5|NA|TRBV18|NA
TGTGCCAGCTCACCGAGGCTTTCTCAAGAGACCCAGTACTTC
CASSPRLSQETQYF
>TRBJ2-7|many|TRBV25-1|NA
TGTGCCAGCATGGGGTACGAGCAGTACTTC
CASMGYEQYF
>TRBJ2-7|NA|TRBV15|TRBD2
TGTGCCACCAGCAGAACCTTAGCGGGAGAGCCCTACGAGCAGTACTTC
CATSRTLAGEPYEQYF
>TRBJ1-6|few|TRBV5-1|TRBD1
TGCGCCAGCAGCTTGGTTCGCCGACAGGGGAATTCACCCCTCCACTTT
CASSLVRRQGNSPLHF
>TRBJ1-2|few|TRBV7-2|NA
TGTGCCAGCAGCTTAGGGGACGGGGAGTGGGATGGCTACACCTTC
CASSLGDGEWDGYTF
>TRBJ2-7|NA|TRBV7-2|NA
TGTGCCAGCAGCTTTTTTACCTACGAGCAGGACTTC
CASSFFTYEQDF
>TRBJ1-1|few|TRBV11-1|TRBD1
TGTGCCAGCAGCTATACACGAACAGGGGTGAACACTGAAGCTTTCTTT
CASSYTRTGVNTEAFF
>TRBJ2-1|few|TRBV7-8|NA
TGTGCCAGCTTGGGGGATGATTACAATGAGCAGTTCTTC
CASLGDDYNEQFF
>TRBJ2-1|NA|TRBV7-8|NA
TGTGCCAGCAGCTCCATCCCGGCGCCGGTGGGCAATGAGCAGTTCTTC
CASSSIPAPVGNEQFF